This TCR beta chain was captured by sequencing in a study of T cell responses to AZD1222 COVID-19 vaccine. General study results and limits: Vaccine-associated CD4 TCRs ranged over spike, dominating at 160-218 and 743-854. At study baseline, merely more than 5 AZD1222 recipients were seropositive. As reported, nearly half of all spike-specific TCRs target variant regions that are unmutated.

Libraries were prepared by immunoSEQ multiplex PCR; TCRdb keeps only in-frame clonotypes and omits some of them. Of 140,000 or so clones in the sample, roughly nine tenths were seen once. With regard to this clone: Its antigen is not known.

CDR1 MDHEN and CDR2 SYDVKM come from the germline V gene. The CDR3 loop spans 14 amino acids. The junction had 1 base not matched to a gene; V was cut back by 2 bases and J by 0 bases. Combined were second doses at about 4 or about 12 weeks. The receptor was derived from an adult who received the AZD1222 COVID-19 vaccine. The rearrangement links TRBV28 to TRBJ2-7; 7 positions agree with TRBD2. The input for sequencing was peripheral blood, taken 28 days after the second AZD1222 dose. The CDR3 bases are TGTGCCAGCAGTTTAGGCGGGAGCTCCTACGAGCAGTACTTC. Translating gives CASSLGGSSYEQYF.